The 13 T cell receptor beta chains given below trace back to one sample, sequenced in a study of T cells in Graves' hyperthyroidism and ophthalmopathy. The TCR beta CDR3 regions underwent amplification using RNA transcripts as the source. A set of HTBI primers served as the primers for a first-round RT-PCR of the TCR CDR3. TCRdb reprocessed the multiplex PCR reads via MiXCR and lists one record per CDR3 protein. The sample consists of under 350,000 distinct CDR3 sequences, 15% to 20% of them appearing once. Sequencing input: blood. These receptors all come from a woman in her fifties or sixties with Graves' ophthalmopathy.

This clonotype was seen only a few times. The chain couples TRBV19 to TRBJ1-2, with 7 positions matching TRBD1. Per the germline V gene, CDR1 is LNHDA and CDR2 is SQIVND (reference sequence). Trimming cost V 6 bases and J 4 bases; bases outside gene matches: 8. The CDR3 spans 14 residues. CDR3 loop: CASRLTGRRYGYTF. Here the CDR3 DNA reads TGTGCCAGTAGACTGACAGGGAGGCGCTATGGCTACACCTTC.

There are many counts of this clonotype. The CDR3, as DNA: TGTGCCAGCAGCTTAGGGGGGAACAATTCACCCCTCCACTTT. Its protein is CASSLGGNNSPLHF. The V and J genes are TRBV7-8 and TRBJ1-6; D is perhaps TRBD1 (5 bases). V lost 1 base to trimming and J lost 7 bases, with 8 bases between them. Germline values: CDR1 SGHVS, CDR2 FQNEAQ. This CDR3 region has 14 residues. Full variable domain (outside the CDR3, taken from reference TRBV7-8 and TRBJ1-6): GAGVSQSPRYKVAKRGQDVALRCDPISGHVSLFWYQQALGQGPEFLTYFQNEAQLDKSGLPSDRFFAERPEGSVSTLKIQRTQQEDSAVYLCASSLGGNNSPLHFGNGTRLTVT.

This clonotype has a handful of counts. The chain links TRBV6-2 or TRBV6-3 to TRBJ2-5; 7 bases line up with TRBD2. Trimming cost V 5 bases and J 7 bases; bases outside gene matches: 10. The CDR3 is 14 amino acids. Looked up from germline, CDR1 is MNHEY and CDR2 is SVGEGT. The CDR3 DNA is TGTGCCAGCAGTCCAAGCGGGGCCTACGGGACCCAGTACTTC. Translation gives CASSPSGAYGTQYF.

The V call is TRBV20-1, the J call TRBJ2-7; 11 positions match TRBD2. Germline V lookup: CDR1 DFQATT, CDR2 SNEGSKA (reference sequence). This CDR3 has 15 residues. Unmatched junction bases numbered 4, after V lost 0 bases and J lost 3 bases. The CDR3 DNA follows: TGCAGTGCTAGAGATGACACTAGCGGGGGCTACGAGCAGTACTTC. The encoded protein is CSARDDTSGGYEQYF.

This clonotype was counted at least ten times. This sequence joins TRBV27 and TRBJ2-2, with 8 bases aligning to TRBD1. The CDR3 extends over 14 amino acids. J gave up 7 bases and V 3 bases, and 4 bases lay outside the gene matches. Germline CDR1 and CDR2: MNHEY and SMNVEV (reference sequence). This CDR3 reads CASSFSGGGGELFF. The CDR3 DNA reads TGTGCCAGCAGTTTCTCAGGGGGCGGCGGGGAGCTGTTTTTT.

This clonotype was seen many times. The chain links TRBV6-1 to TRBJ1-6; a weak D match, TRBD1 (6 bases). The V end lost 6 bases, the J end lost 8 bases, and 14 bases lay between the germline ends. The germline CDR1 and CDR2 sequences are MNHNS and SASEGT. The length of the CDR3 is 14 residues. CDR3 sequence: CASRRNREDSPLHF. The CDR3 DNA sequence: TGTGCCAGCAGACGTAACAGGGAGGATTCACCCCTCCACTTT.

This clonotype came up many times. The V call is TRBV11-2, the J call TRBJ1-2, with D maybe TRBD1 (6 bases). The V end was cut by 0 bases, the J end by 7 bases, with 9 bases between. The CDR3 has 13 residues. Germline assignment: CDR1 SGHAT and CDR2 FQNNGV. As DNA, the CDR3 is TGTGCCAGCAGCTTAGACAGGGGAGGTGGCTACACCTTC. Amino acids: CASSLDRGGGYTF.

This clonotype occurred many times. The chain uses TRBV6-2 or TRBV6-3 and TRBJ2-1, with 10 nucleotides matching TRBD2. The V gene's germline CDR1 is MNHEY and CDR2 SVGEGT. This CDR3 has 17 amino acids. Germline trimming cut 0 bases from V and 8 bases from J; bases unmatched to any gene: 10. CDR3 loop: CASSYSSSSGSRDEQFF. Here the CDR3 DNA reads TGTGCCAGCAGTTACTCGTCGTCTAGCGGGAGTAGGGATGAGCAGTTCTTC.

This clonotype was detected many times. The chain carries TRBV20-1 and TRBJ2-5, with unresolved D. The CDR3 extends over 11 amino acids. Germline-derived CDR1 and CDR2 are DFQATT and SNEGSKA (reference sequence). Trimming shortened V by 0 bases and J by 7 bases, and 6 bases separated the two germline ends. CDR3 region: CSARDDVTQYF. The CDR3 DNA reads TGCAGTGCTAGAGATGACGTGACCCAGTACTTC.

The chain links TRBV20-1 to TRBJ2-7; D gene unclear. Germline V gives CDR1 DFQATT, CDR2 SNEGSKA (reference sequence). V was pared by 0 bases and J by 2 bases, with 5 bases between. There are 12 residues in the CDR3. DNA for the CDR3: TGCAGTGCTAGAGATGCCACCTACGAGCAGTACTTC. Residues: CSARDATYEQYF.

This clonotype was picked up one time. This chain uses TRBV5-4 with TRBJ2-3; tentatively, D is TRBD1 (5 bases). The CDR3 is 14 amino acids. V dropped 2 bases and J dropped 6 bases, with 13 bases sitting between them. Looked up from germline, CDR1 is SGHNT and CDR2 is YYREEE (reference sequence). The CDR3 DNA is TGTGCCAGCAGCTTTAACCCCGACAGCGATACGCAGTATTTT. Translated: CASSFNPDSDTQYF.

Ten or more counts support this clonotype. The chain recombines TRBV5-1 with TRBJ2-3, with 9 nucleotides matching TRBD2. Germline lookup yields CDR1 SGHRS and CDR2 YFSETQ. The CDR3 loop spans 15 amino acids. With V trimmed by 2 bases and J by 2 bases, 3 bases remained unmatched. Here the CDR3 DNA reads TGCGCCAGCAGCTTTAGCGGGGGCCCCACAGATACGCAGTATTTT. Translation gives CASSFSGGPTDTQYF.

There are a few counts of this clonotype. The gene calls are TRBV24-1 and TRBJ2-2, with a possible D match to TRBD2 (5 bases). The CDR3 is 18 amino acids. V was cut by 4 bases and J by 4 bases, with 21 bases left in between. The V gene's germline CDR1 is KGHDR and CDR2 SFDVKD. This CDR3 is CATSDPFGRGVGTGELFF. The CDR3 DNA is TGTGCCACCAGTGACCCCTTTGGACGGGGAGTGGGCACCGGGGAGCTGTTTTTT.